These 10 T cell receptor beta chains share one sample of origin, sequenced in a study of T cell responses to AZD1222 COVID-19 vaccine (dated by TCRdb to the early 2020s). The time point label corresponds to: about 28 days (+/-7) after the second vaccine dose. Library creation used the immunoSEQ multiplex PCR assay. Held by TCRdb, this immuneACCESS table contains in-frame sequences only and omits some clones. Under half of the omission traces to an unresolved V gene where checked; the cause of the rest is unknown. Here the sample has around 140,000 clones; approximately 91% occur a single time. Approximately 3.6% of the sample rests with the top ten. The sample consisted of peripheral blood, taken 28 days after the second AZD1222 dose. These TCRs come from an adult who received the AZD1222 COVID-19 vaccine.

The rearrangement joins TRBV7-3 to TRBJ2-7, with a tentative D call TRBD2 (6 bases). Germline V gene lookup returns CDR1 SGHTA and CDR2 FQGTGA. The CDR3 is 13 amino acids. Deletions cut 2 bases from V and 7 bases from J, with 12 bases between. The CDR3 coding sequence is TGTGCCAGCAGCTTAGATCGGGGGAGAGAGCAGTACTTC. This gives the protein CASSLDRGREQYF. Based on the CDR3 plus reference TRBV7-3 and TRBJ2-7, the full variable domain is GAGVSQTPSNKVTEKGKYVELRCDPISGHTALYWYRQSLGQGPEFLIYFQGTGAADDSGLPNDRFFAVRPEGSVSTLKIQRTERGDSAVYLCASSLDRGREQYFGPGTRLTVT.

The V and J genes are TRBV29-1 and TRBJ1-6; no clear D gene. Trimming shortened V by 4 bases and J by 8 bases, and 9 bases separated the two germline ends. CDR3 length: 12 residues. Per the germline V gene, CDR1 is SQVTM and CDR2 is ANQGSEA. CDR3 DNA sequence: TGCAGCGTTGGAGACGTAGATTCACCCCTCCACTTT. It yields the protein CSVGDVDSPLHF.

The V call is TRBV30, the J call TRBJ2-1, with D unresolved. The CDR3 sequence is 12 residues long. Germline CDR1 and CDR2: GTSNPN and SVGIG (reference sequence). Trimming pared 4 bases from V and 1 base from J, leaving 5 bases between. The CDR3 sequence is CAWTVSYNEQFF. DNA for the CDR3: TGTGCCTGGACGGTATCCTACAATGAGCAGTTCTTC.

The genes are TRBV7-2 and TRBJ1-2; 7 bases align to TRBD1. The J segment lost 7 bases and the V segment lost 5 bases, leaving 4 bases of the junction unmatched. CDR3 size: 12 residues. Germline V gene lookup returns CDR1 SGHTA and CDR2 FQGNSA. CDR3 region: CASSPNRGGYTF. CDR3 nucleotide sequence: TGTGCCAGCAGCCCGAACAGGGGTGGCTACACCTTC.

The rearrangement uses TRBV6-5 and TRBJ2-1; D is possibly TRBD1 (6 bases). Germline V lookup: CDR1 MNHEY, CDR2 SVGAGI. The CDR3 has 13 residues. V lost 2 bases to trimming and J lost 10 bases, with 12 bases between them. In DNA, the CDR3 is TGTGCCAGCAGTTACGCTACAGGGAACGAGCAGTTCTTC. Translation gives CASSYATGNEQFF.

V usage is TRBV5-1 and J usage is TRBJ2-5; the match to TRBD2 covers 8 bases. The CDR3 is made up of 14 amino acids. CDR1 is SGHRS, CDR2 YFSETQ, per germline. The junction had 8 bases not matched to a gene; V was cut back by 6 bases and J by 4 bases. CDR3 sequence: CASINGGAAETQYF. The CDR3 DNA reads TGCGCCAGCATTAACGGGGGGGCAGCAGAGACCCAGTACTTC.

The chain joins TRBV29-1 to TRBJ1-2, with 7 bases that match TRBD1. V gave up 5 bases and J gave up 7 bases; unmatched junction bases: 10. The germline gives CDR1 SQVTM, CDR2 ANQGSEA. The CDR3 is 13 amino acids. CDR3 sequence: CSVSRQGESGYTF. The DNA of the CDR3 is TGCAGCGTTTCTCGACAGGGTGAAAGTGGCTACACCTTC.

The chain employs TRBV7-3 and TRBJ2-3, with D possibly called TRBD1 or TRBD2 (5 bases each). CDR1 is SGHTA, CDR2 FQGTGA, per germline. This CDR3 is 16 amino acids long. V lost 3 bases, J lost 4 bases, and 17 bases lay in between. For the CDR3, the DNA is TGTGCCAGCAGCTTTGAGAGTCTGGGGCGGGCAGATACGCAGTATTTT. It is translated as CASSFESLGRADTQYF.

The chain combines TRBV6-5 with TRBJ1-2; 7 nucleotides match TRBD1. Germline V CDR1 and CDR2: MNHEY, SVGAGI. V gave up 10 bases and J gave up 4 bases; unmatched junction bases: 9. The CDR3 has 13 amino acids. CDR3 sequence: CATHRGEGYGYTF. CDR3 DNA sequence: TGTGCCACACACAGGGGAGAGGGCTATGGCTACACCTTC.

V gene TRBV19 combines with J gene TRBJ1-4; D is unclear. The V end lost 0 bases, the J end lost 8 bases, and 7 bases lay between the germline ends. CDR3 length: 13 amino acids. Germline V gene sequence: CDR1 LNHDA, CDR2 SQIVND (reference sequence). In DNA form, the CDR3 reads TGTGCCAGTAGTATAGACATCCCCGAAAAACTGTTTTTT. This gives the protein CASSIDIPEKLFF.